This T cell receptor (beta chain) was recorded in a study of blood T cells in healthy people across ages. Caucasian individuals from Russia who were healthy and aged about 6 to 95 acted as donors. Each sample yielded at least 5 micrograms of PBMC total RNA. For this clonotype: The antigen is undetermined.

General study results and limits: Comparison with aged donors showed that long-lived donors had more naive CD4+ cells and higher diversity.

A second PCR of roughly 7 to 11 cycles used a sample-barcoded 5' primer and a J-beta primer mix. A template-switch adaptor with 12 random nucleotides tagged each cDNA molecule. TCRdb called the 5' RACE reads again in MiXCR, with one record for every CDR3 protein. The sample holds about 1.8 million distinct CDR3 sequences, 40% to 55% seen once. The CDR3 is made up of 16 amino acids. Trimming at V came to 6 bases and at J to 5 bases, leaving 14 bases not matched to a gene. CDR1 is LGHNA and CDR2 is YNFKEQ in the germline V gene. This clonotype originated in a woman aged 35 to 49 in good health. The rearrangement links TRBV4-2 to TRBJ2-7, with TRBD1 matching 9 bases. What was sequenced was blood. The CDR3 here is CASSQNFRDRDNEQYF. CDR3 nucleotides: TGTGCCAGCAGTCAAAACTTCCGGGACAGGGATAACGAGCAGTACTTC.